This T cell receptor (beta chain) was sequenced during a study of blood T cell repertoires in COVID-19. Measured with immunoSEQ multiplex PCR; TCRdb has only the in-frame clones, and not every one. The sample has approximately 300,000 clones, 89% seen once. Recruits, aged roughly 18 to 90 years, lived in 25 or so US areas. This CDR3 is 13 amino acids long. V was pared by 7 bases and J by 1 base, with 3 bases of the junction left unmatched. Germline lookup yields CDR1 SNHLY and CDR2 FYNNEI. The chain has TRBV2 and TRBJ1-2; 7 bases agree with TRBD1. Sequenced sample: PBMCs or T cells enriched from blood (not recorded which). This receptor was obtained from a man aged 55 to 69 who had recovered from COVID-19. For the CDR3, the DNA is TGTGCCAGCACCCGGGACAGTAACTATGGCTACACCTTC. Amino acids: CASTRDSNYGYTF.